The clone carrying this T cell receptor beta chain was observed at least ten times. Its antigen is unidentified. The V end lost 3 bases, the J end lost 7 bases, and 9 bases lay between the germline ends. CDR3 size: 12 residues. Looked up from germline, CDR1 is MDHEN and CDR2 is SYDVKM. These data come from a study of Graves' ophthalmopathy and Graves' hyperthyroidism. Study findings and constraints: Blood shared most expanded thyroid clonotypes above 0.001 frequency.

RNA transcripts were the template, and TCR beta CDR3 regions were amplified from them. HTBI primers primed a first-round RT-PCR, and a second-round multiplex PCR followed. Via MiXCR, TCRdb re-called the multiplex PCR reads, giving one row per CDR3 protein. Seen here are some 150,000 distinct CDR3 sequences, just under 40% observed once, and the top ten hold roughly 8.9%. The chain combines TRBV28 with TRBJ1-2; TRBD1 is a possible D gene (6 bases). What was sequenced was peripheral blood. This TCR was recovered from a man in his thirties or forties with Graves' ophthalmopathy. CDR3 sequence reads: CASSFRGGGYTF. The CDR3 bases are TGTGCCAGCAGTTTCAGGGGCGGTGGCTACACCTTC.